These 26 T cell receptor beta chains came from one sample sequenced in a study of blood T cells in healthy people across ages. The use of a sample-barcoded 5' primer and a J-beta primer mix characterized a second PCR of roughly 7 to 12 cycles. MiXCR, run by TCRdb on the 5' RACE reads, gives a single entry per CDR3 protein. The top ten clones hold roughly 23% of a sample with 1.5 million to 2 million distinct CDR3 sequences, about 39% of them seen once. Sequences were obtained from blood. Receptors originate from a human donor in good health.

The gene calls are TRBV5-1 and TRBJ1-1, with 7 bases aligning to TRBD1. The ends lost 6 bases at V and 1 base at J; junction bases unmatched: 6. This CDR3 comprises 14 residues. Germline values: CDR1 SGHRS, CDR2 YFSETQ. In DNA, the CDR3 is TGCGCCAGCAATATAGGACAGGAGAACACTGAAGCTTTCTTT. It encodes CASNIGQENTEAFF.

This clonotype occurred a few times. CDR3 in amino acids: CASSLARNSYYNEQFF. The CDR3, as DNA: TGTGCCAGCAGCTTAGCGAGGAACTCCTATTACAATGAGCAGTTCTTC. The V call is TRBV7-2, the J call TRBJ2-1; no reliable D call. V was clipped by 0 bases and J by 4 bases, with 13 bases between them. The germline V gene encodes CDR1 SGHTA and CDR2 FQGNSA. The CDR3 is made up of 16 amino acids.

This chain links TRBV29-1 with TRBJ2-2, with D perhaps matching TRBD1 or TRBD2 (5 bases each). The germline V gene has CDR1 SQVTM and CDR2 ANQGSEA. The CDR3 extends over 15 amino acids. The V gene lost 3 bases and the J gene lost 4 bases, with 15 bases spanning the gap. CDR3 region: CSVEGPRRRTGELFF. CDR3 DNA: TGCAGCGTTGAGGGACCCAGGAGGCGCACCGGGGAGCTGTTTTTT.

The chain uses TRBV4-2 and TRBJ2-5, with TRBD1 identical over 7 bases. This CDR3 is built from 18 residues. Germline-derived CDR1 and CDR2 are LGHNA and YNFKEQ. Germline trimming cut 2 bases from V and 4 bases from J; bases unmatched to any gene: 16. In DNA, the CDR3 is TGTGCCAGCAGCCAATTGGCGGACCGGGACAGATTTACAGAGACCCAGTACTTC. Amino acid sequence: CASSQLADRDRFTETQYF.

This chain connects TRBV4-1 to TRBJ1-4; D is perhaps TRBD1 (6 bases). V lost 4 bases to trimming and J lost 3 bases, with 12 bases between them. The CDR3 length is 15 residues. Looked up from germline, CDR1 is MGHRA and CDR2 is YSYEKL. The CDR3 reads CASSLIQGPNEKLFF. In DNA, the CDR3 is TGCGCCAGCAGCCTTATACAGGGACCTAATGAAAAACTGTTTTTT.

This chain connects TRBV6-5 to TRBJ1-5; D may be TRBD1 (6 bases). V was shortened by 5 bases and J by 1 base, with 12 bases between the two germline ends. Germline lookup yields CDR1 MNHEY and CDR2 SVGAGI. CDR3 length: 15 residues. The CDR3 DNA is TGTGCCAGCAGTCCAACAGGGTGGAGCAATCAGCCCCAGCATTTT. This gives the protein CASSPTGWSNQPQHF.

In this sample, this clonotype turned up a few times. The CDR3 bases are TGCAGTGCTGTAAGGGGCTACGAGCAGTACTTC. Translating it yields CSAVRGYEQYF. The gene calls are TRBV20-1 and TRBJ2-7; D is possibly TRBD1 (5 bases). Germline CDR1 DFQATT, CDR2 SNEGSKA (reference sequence). The CDR3 is 11 amino acids. The ends were cut back, 5 bases at V and 3 bases at J, with 8 bases in the middle.

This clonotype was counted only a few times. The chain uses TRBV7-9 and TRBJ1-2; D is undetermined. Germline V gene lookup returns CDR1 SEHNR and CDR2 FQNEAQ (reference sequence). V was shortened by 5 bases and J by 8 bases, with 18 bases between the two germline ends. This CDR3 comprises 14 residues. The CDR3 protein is CASSPVRDPGGYTF. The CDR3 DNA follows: TGTGCCAGCAGCCCGGTCCGGGATCCGGGCGGCTACACCTTC.

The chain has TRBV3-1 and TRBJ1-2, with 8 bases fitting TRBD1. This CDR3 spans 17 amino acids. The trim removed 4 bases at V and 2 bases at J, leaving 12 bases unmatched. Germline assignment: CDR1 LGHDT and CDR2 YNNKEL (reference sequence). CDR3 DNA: TGTGCCAGCAGCCCCGCGGGACAGGACATACCCAACTATGGCTACACCTTC. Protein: CASSPAGQDIPNYGYTF.

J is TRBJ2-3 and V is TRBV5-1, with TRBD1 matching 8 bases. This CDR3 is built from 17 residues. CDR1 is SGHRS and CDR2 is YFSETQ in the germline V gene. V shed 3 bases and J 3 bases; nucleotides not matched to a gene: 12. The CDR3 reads CASSSIPGGEGTDTQYF. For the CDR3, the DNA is TGCGCCAGCAGCTCAATACCAGGGGGCGAGGGTACAGATACGCAGTATTTT. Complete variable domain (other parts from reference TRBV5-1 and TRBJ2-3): KAGVTQTPRYLIKTRGQQVTLSCSPISGHRSVSWYQQTPGQGLQFLFEYFSETQRNKGNFPGRFSGRQFSNSRSEMNVSTLELGDSALYLCASSSIPGGEGTDTQYFGPGTRLTVL.

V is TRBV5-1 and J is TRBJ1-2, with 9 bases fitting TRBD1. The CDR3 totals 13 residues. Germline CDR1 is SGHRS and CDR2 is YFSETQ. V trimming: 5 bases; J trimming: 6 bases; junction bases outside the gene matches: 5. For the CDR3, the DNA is TGCGCCAGCAGAGCGACAGGGGGACATGGCTACACCTTC. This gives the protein CASRATGGHGYTF.

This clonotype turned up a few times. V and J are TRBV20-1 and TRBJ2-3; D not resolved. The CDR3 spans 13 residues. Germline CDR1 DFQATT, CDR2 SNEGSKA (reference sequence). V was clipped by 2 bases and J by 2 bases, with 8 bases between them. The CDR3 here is CSARFQLTDTQYF. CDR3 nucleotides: TGCAGTGCTAGATTCCAGCTCACAGATACGCAGTATTTT.

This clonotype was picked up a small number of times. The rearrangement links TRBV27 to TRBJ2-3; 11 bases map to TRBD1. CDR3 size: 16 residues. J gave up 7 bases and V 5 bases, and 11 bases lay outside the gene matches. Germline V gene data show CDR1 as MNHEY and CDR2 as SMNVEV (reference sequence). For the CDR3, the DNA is TGTGCCAGCAGTCCTTGGACAGGGGGCCCTCCTAATACGCAGTATTTT. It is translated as CASSPWTGGPPNTQYF.

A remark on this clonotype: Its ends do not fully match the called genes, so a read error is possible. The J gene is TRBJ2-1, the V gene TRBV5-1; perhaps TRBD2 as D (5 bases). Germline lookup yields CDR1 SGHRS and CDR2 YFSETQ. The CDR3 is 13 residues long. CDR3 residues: CVSSLEANNEQFF. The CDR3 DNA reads TGCGTCAGCAGCTTGGAGGCCAACAATGAGCAGTTCTTC.

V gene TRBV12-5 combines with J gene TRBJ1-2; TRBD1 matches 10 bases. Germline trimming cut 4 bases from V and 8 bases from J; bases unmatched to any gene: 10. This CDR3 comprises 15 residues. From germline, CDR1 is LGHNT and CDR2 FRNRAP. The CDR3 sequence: CASGWMTGGAGGYTF. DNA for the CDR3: TGTGCTAGTGGTTGGATGACAGGGGGCGCGGGAGGCTACACCTTC.

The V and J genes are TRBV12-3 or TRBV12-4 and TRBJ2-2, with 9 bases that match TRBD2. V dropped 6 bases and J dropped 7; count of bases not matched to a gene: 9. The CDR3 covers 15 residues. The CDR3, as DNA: TGTGCCAGCAGCCCTCCTCTAGCGGGGAGCGGGGAGCTGTTTTTT. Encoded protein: CASSPPLAGSGELFF.

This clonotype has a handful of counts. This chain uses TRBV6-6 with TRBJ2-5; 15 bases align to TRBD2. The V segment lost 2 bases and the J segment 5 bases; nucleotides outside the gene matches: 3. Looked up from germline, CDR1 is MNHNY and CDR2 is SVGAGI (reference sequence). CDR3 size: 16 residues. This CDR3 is CASSYPGLAGGETQYF. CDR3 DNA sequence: TGTGCCAGCAGTTACCCGGGACTAGCGGGGGGCGAGACCCAGTACTTC.

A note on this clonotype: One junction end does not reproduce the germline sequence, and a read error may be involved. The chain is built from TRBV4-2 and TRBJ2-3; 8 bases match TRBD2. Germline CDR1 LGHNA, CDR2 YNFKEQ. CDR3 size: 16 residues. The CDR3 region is CAGSQGRSGGVDTQYF. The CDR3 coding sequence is TGTGCCGGCAGCCAAGGTCGGAGCGGGGGAGTAGATACGCAGTATTTT.

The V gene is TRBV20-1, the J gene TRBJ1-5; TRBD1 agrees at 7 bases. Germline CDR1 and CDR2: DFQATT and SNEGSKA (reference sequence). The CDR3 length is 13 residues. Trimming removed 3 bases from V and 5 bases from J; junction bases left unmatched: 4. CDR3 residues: CSASRDRYQPQHF. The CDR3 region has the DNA TGCAGTGCTAGCCGGGACAGATATCAGCCCCAGCATTTT.

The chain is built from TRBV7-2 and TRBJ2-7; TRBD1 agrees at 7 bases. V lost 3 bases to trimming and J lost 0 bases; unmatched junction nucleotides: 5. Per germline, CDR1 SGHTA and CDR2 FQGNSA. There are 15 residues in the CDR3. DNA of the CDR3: TGTGCCAGCAGCTTCCGACAGGGCCTCTCCTACGAGCAGTACTTC. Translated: CASSFRQGLSYEQYF.

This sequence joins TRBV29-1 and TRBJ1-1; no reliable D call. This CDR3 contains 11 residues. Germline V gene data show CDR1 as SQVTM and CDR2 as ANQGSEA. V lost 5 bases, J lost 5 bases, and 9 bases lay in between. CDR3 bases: TGCAGCGTTCTCGAGTGGACTGAAGCTTTCTTT. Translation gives CSVLEWTEAFF.

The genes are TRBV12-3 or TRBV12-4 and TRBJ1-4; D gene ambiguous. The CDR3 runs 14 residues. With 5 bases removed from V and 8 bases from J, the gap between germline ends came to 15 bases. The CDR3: CASSGGGGREKLFF. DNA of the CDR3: TGTGCCAGCAGTGGCGGTGGAGGTCGGGAAAAACTGTTTTTT.

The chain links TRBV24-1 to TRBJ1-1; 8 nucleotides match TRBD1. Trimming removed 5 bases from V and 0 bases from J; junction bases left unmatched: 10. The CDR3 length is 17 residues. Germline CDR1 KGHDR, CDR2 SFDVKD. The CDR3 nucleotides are TGTGCCACCAGTGGGACAGGGAAGGGGACGGTGAACACTGAAGCTTTCTTT. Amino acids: CATSGTGKGTVNTEAFF.

CDR3 protein: CASLTPREGTEAFF. The CDR3 DNA follows: TGTGCCAGCCTGACCCCCAGGGAGGGCACTGAAGCTTTCTTT. The V gene is TRBV12-3 or TRBV12-4, the J gene TRBJ1-1; a possible D gene is TRBD1 (5 bases). Trimming took off 8 bases at V and 4 bases at J, with 17 bases between the two ends. The CDR3 has 14 residues.

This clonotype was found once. The CDR3 DNA sequence: TGTGCCAGCAGCCAATCCACGGTATCACCCCTCCACTTT. Amino acid sequence: CASSQSTVSPLHF. This sequence joins TRBV3-1 and TRBJ1-6; D gene unclear. The CDR3 runs 13 residues. V was cut by 2 bases and J by 10 bases, with 9 bases left in between. The V gene's germline CDR1 is LGHDT and CDR2 YNNKEL (reference sequence).

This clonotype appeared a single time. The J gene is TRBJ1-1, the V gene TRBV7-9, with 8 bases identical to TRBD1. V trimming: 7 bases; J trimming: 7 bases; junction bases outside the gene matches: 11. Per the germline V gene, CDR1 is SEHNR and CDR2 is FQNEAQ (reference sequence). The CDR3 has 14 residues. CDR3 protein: CASTRQGREIEAFF. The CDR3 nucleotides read TGTGCCAGCACCCGACAGGGGAGGGAAATTGAAGCTTTCTTT.